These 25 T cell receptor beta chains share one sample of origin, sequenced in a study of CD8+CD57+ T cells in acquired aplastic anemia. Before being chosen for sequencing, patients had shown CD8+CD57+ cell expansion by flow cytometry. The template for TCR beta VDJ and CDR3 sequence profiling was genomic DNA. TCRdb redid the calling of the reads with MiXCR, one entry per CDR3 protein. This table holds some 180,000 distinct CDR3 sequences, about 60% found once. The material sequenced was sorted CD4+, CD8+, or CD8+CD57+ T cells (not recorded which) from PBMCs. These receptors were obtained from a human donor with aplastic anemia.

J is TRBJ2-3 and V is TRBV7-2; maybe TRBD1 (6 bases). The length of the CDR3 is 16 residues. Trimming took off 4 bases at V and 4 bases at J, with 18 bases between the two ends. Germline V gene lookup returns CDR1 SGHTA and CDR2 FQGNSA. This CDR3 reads CASSYQTGQGPDTQYF. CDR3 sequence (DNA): TGTGCCAGCAGCTACCAGACGGGACAAGGGCCAGATACGCAGTATTTT.

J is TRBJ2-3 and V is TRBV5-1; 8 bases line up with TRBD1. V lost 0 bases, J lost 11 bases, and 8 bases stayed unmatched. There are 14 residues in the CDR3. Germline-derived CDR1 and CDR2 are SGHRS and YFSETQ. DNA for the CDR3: TGCGCCAGCAGCTTGGGACAGGGGCTGGATGAGCAGTATTTT. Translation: CASSLGQGLDEQYF. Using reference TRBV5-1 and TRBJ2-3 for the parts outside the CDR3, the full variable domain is KAGVTQTPRYLIKTRGQQVTLSCSPISGHRSVSWYQQTPGQGLQFLFEYFSETQRNKGNFPGRFSGRQFSNSRSEMNVSTLELGDSALYLCASSLGQGLDEQYFGPGTRLTVL.

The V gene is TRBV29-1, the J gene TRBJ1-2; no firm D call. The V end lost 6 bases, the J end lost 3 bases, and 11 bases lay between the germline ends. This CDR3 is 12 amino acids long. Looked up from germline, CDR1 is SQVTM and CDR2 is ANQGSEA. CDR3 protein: CSVRGEDYGYTF. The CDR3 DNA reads TGCAGCGTCCGGGGTGAGGACTATGGCTACACCTTC.

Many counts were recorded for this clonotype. CDR3: CASSLHGPYSNQPQHF. CDR3 coding DNA: TGTGCCAGCAGCTTGCATGGACCTTATAGCAATCAGCCCCAGCATTTT. This chain joins TRBV5-8 and TRBJ1-5; D gene unclear. The germline V gene encodes CDR1 SGHTS and CDR2 YDEGEE. V was cut by 1 base and J by 0 bases, with 11 bases left in between. The CDR3 spans 16 residues.

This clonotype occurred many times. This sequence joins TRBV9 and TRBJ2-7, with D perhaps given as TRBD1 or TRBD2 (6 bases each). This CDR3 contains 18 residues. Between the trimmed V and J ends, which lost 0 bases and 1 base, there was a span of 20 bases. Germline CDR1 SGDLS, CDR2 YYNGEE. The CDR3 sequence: CASSVGPGAGLASYEQYF. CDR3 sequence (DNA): TGTGCCAGCAGCGTAGGTCCGGGGGCAGGGCTAGCTTCCTACGAGCAGTACTTC.

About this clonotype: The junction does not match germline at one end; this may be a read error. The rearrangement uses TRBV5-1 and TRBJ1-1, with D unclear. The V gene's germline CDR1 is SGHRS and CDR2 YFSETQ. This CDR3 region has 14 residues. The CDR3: CTSSPREGNTEAFF. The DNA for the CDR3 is TGCACCAGCAGCCCGCGGGAGGGGAACACTGAAGCTTTCTTT.

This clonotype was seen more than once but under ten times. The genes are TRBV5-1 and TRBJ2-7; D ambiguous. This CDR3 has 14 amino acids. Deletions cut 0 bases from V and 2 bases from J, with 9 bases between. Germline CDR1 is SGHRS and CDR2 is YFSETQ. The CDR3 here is CASSLEADAYEQYF. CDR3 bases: TGCGCCAGCAGCTTGGAGGCAGATGCCTACGAGCAGTACTTC.

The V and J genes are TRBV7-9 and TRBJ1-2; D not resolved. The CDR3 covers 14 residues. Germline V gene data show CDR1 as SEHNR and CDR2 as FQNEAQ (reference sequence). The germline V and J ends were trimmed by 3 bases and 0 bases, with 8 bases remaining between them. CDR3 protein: CASSFNEANYGYTF. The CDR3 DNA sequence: TGTGCCAGCAGCTTTAATGAGGCTAACTATGGCTACACCTTC. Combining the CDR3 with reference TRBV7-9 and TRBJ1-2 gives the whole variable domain DTGVSQNPRHKITKRGQNVTFRCDPISEHNRLYWYRQTLGQGPEFLTYFQNEAQLEKSRLLSDRFSAERPKGSFSTLEIQRTEQGDSAMYLCASSFNEANYGYTFGSGTRLTVV.

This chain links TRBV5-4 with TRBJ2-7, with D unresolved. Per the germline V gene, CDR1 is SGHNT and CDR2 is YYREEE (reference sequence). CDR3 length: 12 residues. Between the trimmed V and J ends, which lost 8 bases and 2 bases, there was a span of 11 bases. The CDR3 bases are TGTGCCAGTAAGGGTTCCCCCTACGAGCAGTACTTC. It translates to CASKGSPYEQYF.

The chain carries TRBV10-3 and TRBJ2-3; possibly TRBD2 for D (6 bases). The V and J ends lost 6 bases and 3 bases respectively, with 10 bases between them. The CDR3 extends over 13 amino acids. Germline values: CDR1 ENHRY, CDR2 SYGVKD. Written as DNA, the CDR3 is TGTGCCATCAGGGGGGGTGTTACAGATACGCAGTATTTT. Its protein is CAIRGGVTDTQYF.

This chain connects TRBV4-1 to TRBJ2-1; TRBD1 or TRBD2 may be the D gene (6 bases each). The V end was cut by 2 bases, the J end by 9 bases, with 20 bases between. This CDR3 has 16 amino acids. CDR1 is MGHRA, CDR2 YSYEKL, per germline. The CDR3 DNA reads TGCGCCAGCAGCCAAATCTGGGGGGACAAAAGCGGTGAGCAGTTCTTC. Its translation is CASSQIWGDKSGEQFF.

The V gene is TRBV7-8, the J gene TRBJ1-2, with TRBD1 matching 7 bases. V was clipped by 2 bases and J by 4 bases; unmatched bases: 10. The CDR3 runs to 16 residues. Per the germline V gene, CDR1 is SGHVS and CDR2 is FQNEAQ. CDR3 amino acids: CASSLTSGGRGYGYTF. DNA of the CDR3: TGTGCCAGCAGCTTAACATCAGGGGGTAGAGGCTATGGCTACACCTTC.

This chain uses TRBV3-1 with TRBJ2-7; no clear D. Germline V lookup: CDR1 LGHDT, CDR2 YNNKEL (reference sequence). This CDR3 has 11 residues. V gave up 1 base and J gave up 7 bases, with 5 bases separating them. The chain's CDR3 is CASSQGPEQYF. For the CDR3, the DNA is TGTGCCAGCAGCCAAGGCCCAGAGCAGTACTTC.

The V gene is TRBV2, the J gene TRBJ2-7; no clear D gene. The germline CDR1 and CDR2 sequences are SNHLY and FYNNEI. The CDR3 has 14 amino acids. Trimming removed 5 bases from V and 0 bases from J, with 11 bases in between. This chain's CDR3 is CASSSDKPSYEQYF. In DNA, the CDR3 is TGTGCCAGCAGTTCCGACAAGCCCTCCTACGAGCAGTACTTC.

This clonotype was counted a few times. CDR3 coding DNA: TGTGCCATCAGTCGAGCTAGCCACTACGAGCAGTACTTC. This encodes CAISRASHYEQYF. This chain joins TRBV10-3 and TRBJ2-7; maybe TRBD2 (5 bases). The germline V and J ends were trimmed by 5 bases and 3 bases, with 11 bases remaining between them. The CDR3 is 13 amino acids. The germline V gene encodes CDR1 ENHRY and CDR2 SYGVKD.

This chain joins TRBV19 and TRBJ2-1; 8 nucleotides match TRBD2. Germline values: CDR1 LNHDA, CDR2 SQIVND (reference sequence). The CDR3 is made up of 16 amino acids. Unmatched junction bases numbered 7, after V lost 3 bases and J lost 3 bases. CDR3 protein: CASSITSGLNYNEQFF. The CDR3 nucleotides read TGTGCCAGTAGTATCACTAGCGGACTTAACTACAATGAGCAGTTCTTC.

The CDR3: CASSLRVGGTDTQYF. The CDR3 DNA sequence: TGTGCCAGCAGCTTAAGGGTCGGTGGCACAGATACGCAGTATTTT. The J gene is TRBJ2-3, the V gene TRBV7-3; unclear D gene. This CDR3 is built from 15 residues. The V gene lost 1 base and the J gene lost 1 base, with 9 bases spanning the gap. Germline-derived CDR1 and CDR2 are SGHTA and FQGTGA. The complete variable domain, with remaining parts taken from reference TRBV7-3 and TRBJ2-3, reads GAGVSQTPSNKVTEKGKYVELRCDPISGHTALYWYRQSLGQGPEFLIYFQGTGAADDSGLPNDRFFAVRPEGSVSTLKIQRTERGDSAVYLCASSLRVGGTDTQYFGPGTRLTVL.

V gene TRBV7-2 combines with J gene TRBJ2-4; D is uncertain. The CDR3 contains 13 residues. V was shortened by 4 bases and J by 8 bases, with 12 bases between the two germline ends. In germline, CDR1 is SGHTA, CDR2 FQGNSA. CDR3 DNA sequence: TGTGCCAGCAGCTACTTACCGTTGGACATTCAGTACTTC. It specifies CASSYLPLDIQYF. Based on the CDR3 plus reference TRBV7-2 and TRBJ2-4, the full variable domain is GAGVSQSPSNKVTEKGKDVELRCDPISGHTALYWYRQSLGQGLEFLIYFQGNSAPDKSGLPSDRFSAERTGGSVSTLTIQRTQQEDSAVYLCASSYLPLDIQYFGAGTRLSVL.

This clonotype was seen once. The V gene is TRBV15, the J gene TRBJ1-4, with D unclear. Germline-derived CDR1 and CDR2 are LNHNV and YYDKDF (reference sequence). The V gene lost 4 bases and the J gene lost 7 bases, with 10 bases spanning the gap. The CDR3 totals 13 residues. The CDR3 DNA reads TGTGCCACCAGCACAGATAACAGTGAAAAACTGTTTTTT. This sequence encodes CATSTDNSEKLFF.

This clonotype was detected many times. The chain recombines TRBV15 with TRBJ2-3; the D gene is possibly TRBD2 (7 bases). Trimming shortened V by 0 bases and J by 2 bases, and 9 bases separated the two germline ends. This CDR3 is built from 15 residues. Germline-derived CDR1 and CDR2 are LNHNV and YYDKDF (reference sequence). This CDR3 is CATSREAGATDTQYF. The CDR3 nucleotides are TGTGCCACCAGCAGAGAGGCGGGGGCCACAGATACGCAGTATTTT.

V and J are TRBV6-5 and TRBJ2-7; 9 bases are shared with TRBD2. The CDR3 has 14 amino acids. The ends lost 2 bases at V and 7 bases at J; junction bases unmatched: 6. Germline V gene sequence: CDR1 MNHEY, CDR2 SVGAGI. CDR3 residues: CASSYTGLAREQYF. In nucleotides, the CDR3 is TGTGCCAGCAGTTACACCGGACTAGCGCGGGAGCAGTACTTC.

CDR3 region: CASSQPPSGELFF. CDR3 DNA: TGTGCCAGCAGCCAACCCCCTAGCGGGGAGCTGTTTTTT. V gene TRBV7-9 combines with J gene TRBJ2-2; unclear D gene. CDR1 and CDR2 (germline): SEHNR, FQNEAQ (reference sequence). This CDR3 region has 13 residues. V was pared by 5 bases and J by 7 bases, with 11 bases between.

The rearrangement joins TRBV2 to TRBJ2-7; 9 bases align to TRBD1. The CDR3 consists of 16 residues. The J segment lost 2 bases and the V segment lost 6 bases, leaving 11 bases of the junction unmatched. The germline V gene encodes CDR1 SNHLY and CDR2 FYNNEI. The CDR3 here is CASSVEDRGDAYEQYF. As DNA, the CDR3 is TGTGCCAGCAGCGTTGAAGACAGGGGGGATGCCTACGAGCAGTACTTC.

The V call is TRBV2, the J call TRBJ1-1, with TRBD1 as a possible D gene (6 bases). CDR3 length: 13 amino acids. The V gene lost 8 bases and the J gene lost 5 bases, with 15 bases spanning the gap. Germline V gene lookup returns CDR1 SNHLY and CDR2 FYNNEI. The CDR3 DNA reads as TGTGCCAGCCCCCGGGGGGCACGGACTGAAGCTTTCTTT. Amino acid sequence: CASPRGARTEAFF. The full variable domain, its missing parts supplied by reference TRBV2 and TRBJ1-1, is EPEVTQTPSHQVTQMGQEVILRCVPISNHLYFYWYRQILGQKVEFLVSFYNNEISEKSEIFDDQFSVERPDGSNFTLKIRSTKLEDSAMYFCASPRGARTEAFFGQGTRLTVV.

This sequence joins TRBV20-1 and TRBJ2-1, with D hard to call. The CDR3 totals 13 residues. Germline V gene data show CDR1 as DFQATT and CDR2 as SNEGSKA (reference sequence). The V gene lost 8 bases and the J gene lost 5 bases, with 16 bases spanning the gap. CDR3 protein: CSPKTLSHNEQFF. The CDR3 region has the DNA TGCAGTCCCAAGACTCTTAGCCACAATGAGCAGTTCTTC.